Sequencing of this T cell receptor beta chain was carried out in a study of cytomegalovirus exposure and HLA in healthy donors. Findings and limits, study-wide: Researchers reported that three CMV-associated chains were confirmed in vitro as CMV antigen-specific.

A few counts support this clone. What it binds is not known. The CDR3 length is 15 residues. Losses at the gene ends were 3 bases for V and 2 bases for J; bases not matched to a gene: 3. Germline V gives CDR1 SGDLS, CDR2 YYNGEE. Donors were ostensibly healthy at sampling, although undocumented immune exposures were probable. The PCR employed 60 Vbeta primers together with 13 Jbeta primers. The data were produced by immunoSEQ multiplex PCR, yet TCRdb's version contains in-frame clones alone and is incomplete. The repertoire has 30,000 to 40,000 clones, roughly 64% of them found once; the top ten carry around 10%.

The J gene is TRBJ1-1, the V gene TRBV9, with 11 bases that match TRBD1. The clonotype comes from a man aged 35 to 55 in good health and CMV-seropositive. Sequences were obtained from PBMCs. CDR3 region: CASSGGTGGNTEAFF. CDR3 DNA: TGTGCCAGCAGCGGCGGGACAGGGGGTAACACTGAAGCTTTCTTT.